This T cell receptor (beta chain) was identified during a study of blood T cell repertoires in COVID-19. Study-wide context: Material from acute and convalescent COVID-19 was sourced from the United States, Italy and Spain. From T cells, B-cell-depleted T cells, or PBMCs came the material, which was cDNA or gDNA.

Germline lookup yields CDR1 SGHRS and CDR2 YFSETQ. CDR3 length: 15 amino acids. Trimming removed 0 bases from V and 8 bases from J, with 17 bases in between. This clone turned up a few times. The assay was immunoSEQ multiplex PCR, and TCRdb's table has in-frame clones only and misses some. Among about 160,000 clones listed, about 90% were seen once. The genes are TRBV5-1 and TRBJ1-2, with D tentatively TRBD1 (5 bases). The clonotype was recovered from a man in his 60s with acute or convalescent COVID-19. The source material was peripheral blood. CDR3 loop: CASSLAGGYSPGYTF. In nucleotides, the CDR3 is TGCGCCAGCAGCTTGGCCGGGGGGTACAGCCCGGGCTACACCTTC.